Listed below are T cell receptor beta chains from one sample, sequenced in a study of T cell responses to AZD1222 COVID-19 vaccine. Clones were sequenced by immunoSEQ multiplex PCR, and TCRdb holds only the in-frame ones, with some missing. The repertoire consists of 150,000 to 160,000 clones, with roughly nine tenths occurring once and the leading ten covering 4.5% to 6%. Sequences were derived from peripheral blood, sampled on day 0 of MenACWY control vaccination. The receptors were sampled from an adult in good health. The CDR3 runs from the conserved cysteine through the conserved F or W. D genes are given only for firm matches. Size values are once, few and many counts, or a class for expanded clones, and some rows have none.

>TRBD1|TRBJ1-6|TRBV5-5|.
TGTGCCAGCAGCTCCGAGGGGGACAGGGTTCATTCACCCCTCCACTTT
CASSSEGDRVHSPLHF
>TRBD1|TRBJ1-2|TRBV9|.
TGTGCCAGCAGCTTGGGACAGGGGGATGGCTACACCTTC
CASSLGQGDGYTF
>.|TRBJ1-2|TRBV12-3/TRBV12-4|.
TGTGCCAGCAGTTTAGGAGGGCGGGGTGGCTACACCTTC
CASSLGGRGGYTF
>TRBD1|TRBJ1-1|TRBV6-2/TRBV6-3|.
TGTGCCAGCGGTTTGAAGGGGGCGCGTGGTGAAGCTTTCTTT
CASGLKGARGEAFF
>TRBD1|TRBJ2-3|TRBV5-6|.
TGTGCCAGCAGCTCGAACAGGGGCATCACAGATACGCAGTATTTT
CASSSNRGITDTQYF
>TRBD2|TRBJ2-3|TRBV6-2/TRBV6-3|.
TGTGCCAGCAGTTACGAGCGACTAGCGGGGGGGGGTAATACGCAGTATTTT
CASSYERLAGGGNTQYF
>.|TRBJ2-5|TRBV6-2/TRBV6-3|.
TGTGCCAGCAGCTCCTGGGAGACCCAGTACTTC
CASSSWETQYF
>.|TRBJ1-5|TRBV5-1|.
TGCGCCAGCAGTACGGGACCTGGGAGCAATCAGCCCCAGCATTTT
CASSTGPGSNQPQHF
>.|TRBJ2-3|TRBV12-3/TRBV12-4|.
TGTGCCAGCAGTCCTATGAGTACGCAGTATTTT
CASSPMSTQYF
>.|TRBJ2-7|TRBV4-3|.
TGCGCCAGCAGCCAAGAGGTGACGGGCGTCTACGAGCAGTACTTC
CASSQEVTGVYEQYF
>.|TRBJ2-1|TRBV11-2|few
TGTGCCAGCAGCACTTTGTCAGGGAACAATGAGCAGTTCTTC
CASSTLSGNNEQFF
>TRBD1|TRBJ2-5|TRBV6-5|.
TGTGCCAGCAGGGACAGGGGAAAAGAGACCCAGTACTTC
CASRDRGKETQYF
>.|TRBJ2-3|TRBV7-9|once
TGTGCCAGCAGCTTGGTCGGGGCGACAGATACGCAGTATTTT
CASSLVGATDTQYF
>.|TRBJ1-6|TRBV6-5|.
TGTGCCAGCAGCTCTCATCAACCACCCCTCCACTTT
CASSSHQPPLHF
>TRBD1|TRBJ1-5|TRBV25-1|.
TGTGCCAGCAGTGACGCAGGGGGCTCTCAGCCCCAGCATTTT
CASSDAGGSQPQHF
>TRBD1|TRBJ1-2|TRBV5-4|.
TGTGCCAGCAGCTCAGGGACAGGGGTCTATGGCTACACCTTC
CASSSGTGVYGYTF
>TRBD2|TRBJ2-3|TRBV28|.
TGTGCCAGCAGCAGACTAGCGGGGGCTAGCACAGATACGCAGTATTTT
CASSRLAGASTDTQYF
>TRBD2|TRBJ2-5|TRBV9|.
TGTGCCAGCAGCGACGGGACTCGCGGGGGGGCCGGGGAGACCCAGTACTTC
CASSDGTRGGAGETQYF
>.|TRBJ1-6|TRBV4-1|.
TGCGCCAGCAGCCAAGCTACTCTTCAAGTTAGCTCCTATAATTCACCCCTCCACTTT
CASSQATLQVSSYNSPLHF
>.|TRBJ2-1|TRBV7-2|.
TGTGCCAGCAGCCCTAGCGCGGGACTGAGCTCCTACAATGAGCAGTTCTTC
CASSPSAGLSSYNEQFF
>TRBD2|TRBJ2-7|TRBV25-1|.
TGTGCCAGCAGTGAGCCCGGACTAGCGGGGAGCTACGAGCAGTACTTC
CASSEPGLAGSYEQYF
>.|TRBJ1-1|TRBV12-3/TRBV12-4|.
TGTGCCAGCAGTCCAGGACGGTACACTGAAGCTTTCTTT
CASSPGRYTEAFF
>.|TRBJ2-2|TRBV19|.
TGTGCCAGTAGTATAGGTCACACCGGGGAGCTGTTTTTT
CASSIGHTGELFF
>TRBD1|TRBJ1-6|TRBV7-9|.
TGTGCCAGCAGCCCCCTTCCGGGACAGGTCTATAATTCACCCCTCCACTTT
CASSPLPGQVYNSPLHF
>TRBD1|TRBJ2-1|TRBV5-1|.
TGCGCCAGCAGCTTCGCCGGCGGACAGGCCTACAATGAGCAGTTCTTC
CASSFAGGQAYNEQFF
>.|TRBJ1-1|TRBV19|.
TGTGCCAGTAGTGTGGGCCCGGGGGCCTACACTGAAGCTTTCTTT
CASSVGPGAYTEAFF
>.|TRBJ2-1|TRBV29-1|.
TGCAGCGTTGAGTATGGGCTTTACAATGAGCAGTTCTTC
CSVEYGLYNEQFF
>TRBD1|TRBJ1-5|TRBV2|once
TGTGCCAGCAGTGGACAGGGAATCGGCCAGCCCCAGCATTTT
CASSGQGIGQPQHF
>.|TRBJ2-5|TRBV11-1|once
TGTGCCACCCTTAGAAGCGAGAAACAAGAGACCCAGTACTTC
CATLRSEKQETQYF
>TRBD1|TRBJ1-2|TRBV5-4|.
TGTGCCAGCAGCTTCCGCTTCGGTCAGGGGGGCGGCTACACCTTC
CASSFRFGQGGGYTF
>.|TRBJ1-2|TRBV3-1/TRBV3-2|.
TGTGCCAGCAGCCCCCTGGTTGGGGTTTACTATGGCTACACCTTC
CASSPLVGVYYGYTF
>TRBD1|TRBJ1-3|TRBV9|.
TGTGCCAGCAGCGCGACCCCGCTGTTAGGGACAGGGAGCTTAACGTCCTCTGGAAACACCATATATTTT
CASSATPLLGTGSLTSSGNTIYF
>.|TRBJ2-1|TRBV6-4|.
TGTGCCAGCAGTGACCAACTTTACAGGGAAAAGTTCTTC
CASSDQLYREKFF
>TRBD1|TRBJ1-6|TRBV6-1|once
TGTGCCAGCAGTGATTCAGCAGGGGGAAGTTCACCCCTCCACTTT
CASSDSAGGSSPLHF
>TRBD1|TRBJ1-2|TRBV29-1|.
TGCAGCGTTGGGGGACAGGGGAGAGGTGTGGGCTACACCTTC
CSVGGQGRGVGYTF
>.|TRBJ1-5|TRBV11-3|.
TGTGCCAGCAGTTTCCAGGGCGTCGGCCAGCCCCAGCATTTT
CASSFQGVGQPQHF
>TRBD2|TRBJ2-3|TRBV9|.
TGTGCCAGCAGCTCTAGCGGCACTAGCACAGATACGCAGTATTTT
CASSSSGTSTDTQYF